This entry lists 23 T cell receptor beta chains sequenced from one sample in a study of blood T cell repertoires in COVID-19. Some clones are missing from TCRdb's copy, which holds only in-frame ones; the method was immunoSEQ multiplex PCR. This sample has 140,000 to 150,000 clones, with roughly nine tenths found just once. Sample: peripheral blood. These receptors were collected from a woman aged 60-70 years with active COVID-19.

The chain links TRBV28 to TRBJ1-5; D perhaps matches TRBD1 (5 bases). This CDR3 has 14 residues. The V gene lost 3 bases and the J gene lost 6 bases, with 12 bases spanning the gap. Germline loops: CDR1 MDHEN, CDR2 SYDVKM. The CDR3: CASSLSVGGQPQHF. CDR3 coding DNA: TGTGCCAGCAGTTTGTCCGTGGGGGGTCAGCCCCAGCATTTT.

J is TRBJ2-5 and V is TRBV10-2; a weak D match, TRBD2 (5 bases). V was pared by 1 base and J by 3 bases, with 12 bases between. This CDR3 has 15 amino acids. Germline CDR1 is WSHSY and CDR2 is SAAADI. The CDR3 DNA sequence: TGCGCCAGCAGTGAGTGGACTTTAGCAAAAGAGACCCAGTACTTC. This translates into CASSEWTLAKETQYF.

The chain joins TRBV5-1 to TRBJ2-1; D is perhaps TRBD2 (6 bases). V was trimmed by 4 bases and J by 7 bases, leaving 18 bases between them. Germline CDR1 is SGHRS and CDR2 is YFSETQ. This CDR3 is built from 15 residues. The CDR3 spells CASSPRGSYSNEQFF. Written as DNA, the CDR3 is TGCGCCAGCAGCCCCCGGGGGTCCTACTCAAATGAGCAGTTCTTC.

The CDR3 is CASSPGTSNNEQFF. CDR3 bases: TGTGCCAGCAGCCCCGGGACTTCTAACAATGAGCAGTTCTTC. The chain joins TRBV7-3 to TRBJ2-1; D may be TRBD2 (6 bases). The ends were cut back, 5 bases at V and 5 bases at J, with 13 bases in the middle. The CDR3 covers 14 residues. CDR1 and CDR2 (germline): SGHTA, FQGTGA. The full variable domain, its missing parts supplied by reference TRBV7-3 and TRBJ2-1, is GAGVSQTPSNKVTEKGKYVELRCDPISGHTALYWYRQSLGQGPEFLIYFQGTGAADDSGLPNDRFFAVRPEGSVSTLKIQRTERGDSAVYLCASSPGTSNNEQFFGPGTRLTVL.

This clone appeared a single time. The chain joins TRBV19 to TRBJ1-1; 9 nucleotides agree with TRBD1. V was clipped by 5 bases and J by 5 bases; unmatched bases: 3. CDR1 LNHDA and CDR2 SQIVND come from the germline V gene (reference sequence). The CDR3 totals 13 residues. CDR3 loop: CASSSGQGTEAFF. As DNA, the CDR3 is TGTGCCAGTAGTTCCGGACAGGGGACTGAAGCTTTCTTT.

This clone was counted once. V gene TRBV28 combines with J gene TRBJ1-2; D is perhaps TRBD1 (5 bases). Germline CDR1 reads MDHEN; CDR2 reads SYDVKM. The CDR3 runs 12 residues. Trimming cost V 10 bases and J 8 bases, with 17 bases left between them. CDR3 nucleotides: TGTGCCAACTTTCGACGGGGGGAGGGCTACACCTTC. It specifies CANFRRGEGYTF.

The chain has TRBV6-1 and TRBJ2-5, with 9 bases fitting TRBD2. Germline CDR1 MNHNS, CDR2 SASEGT. The CDR3 sequence is 16 residues long. Trimming cost V 7 bases and J 2 bases; bases outside gene matches: 11. The CDR3 sequence is CASTEAGGLSQETQYF. The CDR3 DNA follows: TGTGCCAGCACCGAAGCGGGAGGATTGAGTCAAGAGACCCAGTACTTC.

This clone was seen a single time. The J gene is TRBJ2-1, the V gene TRBV7-2, with 9 positions matching TRBD2. This CDR3 comprises 18 residues. CDR1 is SGHTA and CDR2 is FQGNSA in the germline V gene. After removal of 1 base from V and 4 bases from J, the junction contained 11 bases not matched to a gene. The CDR3 protein is CASSLVSWLAGLYNEQFF. The CDR3 DNA follows: TGTGCCAGCAGCTTAGTTTCCTGGCTAGCGGGACTTTACAATGAGCAGTTCTTC.

The chain carries TRBV11-2 and TRBJ1-2, with D maybe TRBD1 (5 bases). This CDR3 is built from 16 residues. Germline-derived CDR1 and CDR2 are SGHAT and FQNNGV. Trimming took off 2 bases at V and 6 bases at J, with 19 bases between the two ends. CDR3 coding DNA: TGTGCCAGCAGCTTATCGTTCGGTGGGGGGTTCGATGGCTACACCTTC. Its translation: CASSLSFGGGFDGYTF.

The J gene is TRBJ2-7, the V gene TRBV5-4; TRBD2 is a possible D gene (5 bases). Germline loops: CDR1 SGHNT, CDR2 YYREEE (reference sequence). The CDR3 spans 15 residues. V was shortened by 3 bases and J by 0 bases, with 13 bases between the two germline ends. CDR3 residues: CASSSGLEPSYEQYF. In DNA form, the CDR3 reads TGTGCCAGCAGCTCGGGATTAGAGCCCTCCTACGAGCAGTACTTC.

The chain joins TRBV2 to TRBJ1-1, with a possible D match to TRBD1 (5 bases). Germline CDR1 and CDR2: SNHLY and FYNNEI. V lost 2 bases and J 1 base, leaving 8 bases between the germline ends. The CDR3 runs 14 residues. The CDR3 here is CASSEQGSNTEAFF. The DNA of the CDR3 is TGTGCCAGCAGTGAACAGGGTTCGAACACTGAAGCTTTCTTT.

A single count supports this clone. CDR3 amino acids: CASRTGTSGTSTDTQYF. The CDR3 region has the DNA TGTGCCAGCAGGACCGGGACTAGCGGGACTAGCACAGATACGCAGTATTTT. V and J are TRBV2 and TRBJ2-3; 13 bases match TRBD2. J was trimmed by 0 bases and V by 6 bases; bases with no gene match: 6. The CDR3 length is 17 residues. Per germline, CDR1 SNHLY and CDR2 FYNNEI.

J is TRBJ1-2 and V is TRBV6-5; D remains ambiguous. V lost 4 bases, J lost 4 bases, and 19 bases lay in between. Per germline, CDR1 MNHEY and CDR2 SVGAGI. The CDR3 is made up of 16 amino acids. The CDR3 region is CASSSRRRTGSYGYTF. The CDR3 coding sequence is TGTGCCAGCAGTTCCCGTAGGCGGACCGGGAGCTATGGCTACACCTTC.

The chain employs TRBV19 and TRBJ1-1; 10 bases line up with TRBD1. The CDR3 runs 18 residues. Germline loops: CDR1 LNHDA, CDR2 SQIVND (reference sequence). The V segment lost 3 bases and the J segment 5 bases; nucleotides outside the gene matches: 15. The CDR3 region is CASSMRAGTGEWNTEAFF. The CDR3 DNA reads TGTGCCAGTAGTATGAGAGCCGGGACAGGGGAGTGGAATACTGAAGCTTTCTTT.

This clone has a handful of counts. V is TRBV28 and J is TRBJ2-2; 8 bases map to TRBD2. Germline V CDR1 and CDR2: MDHEN, SYDVKM. Trimming took 6 bases from V and 7 from J; bases not matched to a gene: 16. CDR3 length: 17 residues. The CDR3 loop is CASSKAGSRGRSGELFF. Written as DNA, the CDR3 is TGTGCCAGCAGCAAAGCGGGGTCTCGCGGGAGGAGCGGGGAGCTGTTTTTT. Full variable domain (outside the CDR3, taken from reference TRBV28 and TRBJ2-2): DVKVTQSSRYLVKRTGEKVFLECVQDMDHENMFWYRQDPGLGLRLIYFSYDVKMKEKGDIPEGYSVSREKKERFSLILESASTNQTSMYLCASSKAGSRGRSGELFFGEGSRLTVL.

CDR3 amino acids: CASSISTAGGPETQYF. The CDR3, as DNA: TGCGCCAGCTCAATTTCCACAGCGGGAGGGCCAGAGACCCAGTACTTC. The chain links TRBV5-1 to TRBJ2-5; 10 nucleotides match TRBD2. The length of the CDR3 is 16 residues. Germline trimming cut 7 bases from V and 4 bases from J; bases unmatched to any gene: 13. The germline V gene has CDR1 SGHRS and CDR2 YFSETQ. Full variable domain (remainder filled in from reference TRBV5-1 and TRBJ2-5): KAGVTQTPRYLIKTRGQQVTLSCSPISGHRSVSWYQQTPGQGLQFLFEYFSETQRNKGNFPGRFSGRQFSNSRSEMNVSTLELGDSALYLCASSISTAGGPETQYFGPGTRLLVL.

The gene calls are TRBV5-1 and TRBJ2-6, with D possibly matching TRBD2 (6 bases). Per the germline V gene, CDR1 is SGHRS and CDR2 is YFSETQ. The CDR3 is made up of 17 amino acids. V was shortened by 0 bases and J by 0 bases, with 10 bases between the two germline ends. The DNA for the CDR3 is TGCGCCAGCAGCTTGGGCGGGGCCAACTCTGGGGCCAACGTCCTGACTTTC. Its translation: CASSLGGANSGANVLTF.

The rearrangement joins TRBV5-5 to TRBJ2-1; a weak D match, TRBD2 (5 bases). Trimming removed 2 bases at V and 9 bases at J, with 9 bases between. The CDR3 has 12 amino acids. Germline assignment: CDR1 SGHKS and CDR2 YYEKEE (reference sequence). The CDR3 sequence is CASSFRGIEQFF. The DNA for the CDR3 is TGTGCCAGCAGCTTCAGAGGGATTGAGCAGTTCTTC.

The chain links TRBV9 to TRBJ1-6, with TRBD1 matching over 9 bases. CDR1 is SGDLS and CDR2 is YYNGEE in the germline V gene. This CDR3 is built from 16 residues. J was trimmed by 7 bases and V by 4 bases; bases with no gene match: 9. This chain's CDR3 is CASSFADRGVNSPLHF. The CDR3 nucleotides are TGTGCCAGCAGCTTCGCGGACAGGGGAGTCAATTCACCCCTCCACTTT.

The chain employs TRBV4-3 and TRBJ2-7, with TRBD2 matching 8 bases. This CDR3 comprises 17 residues. CDR1 LGHNA and CDR2 YSLEER come from the germline V gene. V shed 1 base and J 2 bases; nucleotides not matched to a gene: 10. As DNA, the CDR3 is TGCGCCAGCAGCCAAGCCGTTACGGGACTAGTTCCCTACGAGCAGTACTTC. It specifies CASSQAVTGLVPYEQYF.

CDR3: CASSELTSAYNEQFF. The CDR3 bases are TGTGCCAGCAGTGAACTCACTAGCGCCTACAATGAGCAGTTCTTC. This chain links TRBV25-1 with TRBJ2-1, with TRBD2 matching over 7 bases. Trimming took 2 bases from V and 2 from J; bases not matched to a gene: 3. CDR1 and CDR2 (germline): MGHDK, SYGVNS. The CDR3 is 15 residues long.

This clone was recorded once. The chain is built from TRBV28 and TRBJ1-2; 8 bases map to TRBD1. The CDR3 is made up of 14 amino acids. V lost 8 bases and J lost 0; bases outside the gene matches: 5. From germline, CDR1 is MDHEN and CDR2 SYDVKM. CDR3 residues: CASVTGGANYGYTF. The CDR3 bases are TGTGCCAGCGTAACAGGGGGAGCTAACTATGGCTACACCTTC.

This sequence joins TRBV3-1 (or the pseudogene TRBV3-2) and TRBJ1-1; maybe TRBD1 (6 bases). The CDR3 is 15 residues long. V was pared by 4 bases and J by 1 base, with 13 bases between. Looked up from germline, CDR1 is LGHDT and CDR2 is YNNKEL (reference sequence). For the CDR3, the DNA is TGTGCCAGCAGCCTGACAACAGGGCAGAACACTGAAGCTTTCTTT. This codes for CASSLTTGQNTEAFF.